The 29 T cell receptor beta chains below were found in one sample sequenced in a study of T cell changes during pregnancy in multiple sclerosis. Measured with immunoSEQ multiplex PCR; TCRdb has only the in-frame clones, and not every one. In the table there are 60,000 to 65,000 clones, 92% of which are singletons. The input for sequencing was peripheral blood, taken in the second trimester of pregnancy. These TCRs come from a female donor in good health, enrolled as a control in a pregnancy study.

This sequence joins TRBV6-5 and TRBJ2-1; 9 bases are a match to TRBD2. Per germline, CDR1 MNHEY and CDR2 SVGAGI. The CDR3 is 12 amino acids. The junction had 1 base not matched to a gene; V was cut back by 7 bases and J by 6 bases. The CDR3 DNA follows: TGTGCCAGCATTAGCGGGAGCAATGAGCAGTTCTTC. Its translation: CASISGSNEQFF.

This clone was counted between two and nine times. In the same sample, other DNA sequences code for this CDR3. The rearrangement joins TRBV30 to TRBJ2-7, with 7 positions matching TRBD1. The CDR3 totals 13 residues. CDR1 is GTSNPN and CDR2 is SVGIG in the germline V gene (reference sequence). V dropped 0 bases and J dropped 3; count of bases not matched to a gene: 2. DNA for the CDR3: TGTGCCTGGAGTGTAGGGGACAGCTACGAGCAGTACTTC. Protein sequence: CAWSVGDSYEQYF. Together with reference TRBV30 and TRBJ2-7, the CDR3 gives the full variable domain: SQTIHQWPATLVQPVGSPLSLECTVEGTSNPNLYWYRQAAGRGLQLLFYSVGIGQISSEVPQNLSASRPQDRQFILSSKKLLLSDSGFYLCAWSVGDSYEQYFGPGTRLTVT.

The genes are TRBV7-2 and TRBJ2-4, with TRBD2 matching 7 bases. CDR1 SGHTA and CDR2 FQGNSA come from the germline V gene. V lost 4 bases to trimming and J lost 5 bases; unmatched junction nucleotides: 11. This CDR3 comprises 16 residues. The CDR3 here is CASSYSAVREQNIQYF. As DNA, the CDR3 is TGTGCCAGCAGCTATAGCGCTGTGCGGGAGCAAAACATTCAGTACTTC.

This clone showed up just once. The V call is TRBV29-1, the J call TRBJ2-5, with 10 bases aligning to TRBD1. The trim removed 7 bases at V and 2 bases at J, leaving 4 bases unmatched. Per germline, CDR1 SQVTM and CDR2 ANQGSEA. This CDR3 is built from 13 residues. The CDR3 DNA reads TGCAGCGCCCTGGGACAGGGGCAAGAGACCCAGTACTTC. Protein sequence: CSALGQGQETQYF.

The CDR3 region has the DNA TGCAGTGCTATGGACAGGGATGAGCAGTACTTC. Its protein product is CSAMDRDEQYF. V usage is TRBV20-1 and J usage is TRBJ2-7; TRBD1 aligns across 8 bases. Germline trimming cut 4 bases from V and 7 bases from J; bases unmatched to any gene: 3. Germline CDR1 and CDR2: DFQATT and SNEGSKA (reference sequence). This CDR3 region has 11 residues.

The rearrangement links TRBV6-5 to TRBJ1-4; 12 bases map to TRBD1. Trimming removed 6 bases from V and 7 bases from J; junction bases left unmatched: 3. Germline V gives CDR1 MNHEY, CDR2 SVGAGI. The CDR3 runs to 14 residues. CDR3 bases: TGTGCCAGCAGCCGGGACAGGGGGCGTGAAAAACTGTTTTTT. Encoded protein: CASSRDRGREKLFF.

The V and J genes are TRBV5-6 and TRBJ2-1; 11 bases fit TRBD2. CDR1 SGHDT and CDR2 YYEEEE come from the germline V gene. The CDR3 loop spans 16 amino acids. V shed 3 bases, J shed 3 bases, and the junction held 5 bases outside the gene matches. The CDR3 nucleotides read TGTGCCAGCAGCTCGCTAGCGGGGGGCCACTACAATGAGCAGTTCTTC. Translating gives CASSSLAGGHYNEQFF.

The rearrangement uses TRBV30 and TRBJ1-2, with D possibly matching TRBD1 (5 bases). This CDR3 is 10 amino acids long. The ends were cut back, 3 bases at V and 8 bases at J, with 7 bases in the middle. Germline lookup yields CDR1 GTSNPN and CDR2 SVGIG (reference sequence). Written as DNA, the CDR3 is TGTGCCTGGAGACGGGGGGGCTACACCTTC. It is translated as CAWRRGGYTF.

CDR3 nucleotides: TGTGCCATCAGTGAGTCGTTGGGGACTAGCGTATGGAACGAGCAGTACTTC. Protein product: CAISESLGTSVWNEQYF. V gene TRBV10-3 combines with J gene TRBJ2-7, with 10 bases fitting TRBD2. Unmatched junction bases numbered 10, after V lost 0 bases and J lost 5 bases. This CDR3 region has 17 residues. CDR1 and CDR2 (germline): ENHRY, SYGVKD.

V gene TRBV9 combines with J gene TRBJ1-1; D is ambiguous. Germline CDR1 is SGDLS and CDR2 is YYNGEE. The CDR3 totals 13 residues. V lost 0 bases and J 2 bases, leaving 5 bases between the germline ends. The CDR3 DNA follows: TGTGCCAGCAGCGTAGCGAGTAACACTGAAGCTTTCTTT. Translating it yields CASSVASNTEAFF. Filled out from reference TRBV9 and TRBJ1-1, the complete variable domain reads DSGVTQTPKHLITATGQRVTLRCSPRSGDLSVYWYQQSLDQGLQFLIQYYNGEERAKGNILERFSAQQFPDLHSELNLSSLELGDSALYFCASSVASNTEAFFGQGTRLTVV.

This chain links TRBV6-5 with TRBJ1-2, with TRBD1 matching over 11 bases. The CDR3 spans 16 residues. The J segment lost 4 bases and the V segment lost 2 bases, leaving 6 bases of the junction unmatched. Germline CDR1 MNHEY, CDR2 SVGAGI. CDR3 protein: CASSYLRTGGGYGYTF. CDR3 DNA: TGTGCCAGCAGTTACCTCAGGACAGGGGGCGGCTATGGCTACACCTTC.

For the CDR3, the DNA is TGTGCCAGCAGCCGGGCAGATACGCAGTATTTT. Translated, it gives CASSRADTQYF. The chain carries TRBV5-4 and TRBJ2-3; the D is unclear. Deletions cut 4 bases from V and 4 bases from J, with 4 bases between. Germline V gene sequence: CDR1 SGHNT, CDR2 YYREEE (reference sequence). This CDR3 contains 11 residues. Complete variable domain (other parts from reference TRBV5-4 and TRBJ2-3): ETGVTQSPTHLIKTRGQQVTLRCSSQSGHNTVSWYQQALGQGPQFIFQYYREEENGRGNFPPRFSGLQFPNYSSELNVNALELDDSALYLCASSRADTQYFGPGTRLTVL.

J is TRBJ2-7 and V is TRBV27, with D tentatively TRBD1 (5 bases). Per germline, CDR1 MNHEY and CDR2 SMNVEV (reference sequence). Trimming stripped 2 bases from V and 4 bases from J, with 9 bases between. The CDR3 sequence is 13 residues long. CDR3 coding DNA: TGTGCCAGCAGTTTAGGGCCAGGGTACGAGCAGTACTTC. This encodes CASSLGPGYEQYF.

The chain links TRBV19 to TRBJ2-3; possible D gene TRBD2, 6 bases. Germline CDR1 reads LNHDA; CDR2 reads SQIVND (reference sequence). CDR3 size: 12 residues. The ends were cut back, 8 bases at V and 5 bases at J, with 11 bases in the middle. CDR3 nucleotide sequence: TGTGCCAGTTGGAGGGCCGGAGATACGCAGTATTTT. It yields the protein CASWRAGDTQYF.

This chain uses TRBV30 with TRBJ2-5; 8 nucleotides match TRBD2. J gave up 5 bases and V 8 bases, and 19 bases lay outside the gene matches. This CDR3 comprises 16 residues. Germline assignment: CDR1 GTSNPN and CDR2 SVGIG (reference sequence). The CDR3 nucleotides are TGTGCCAGACGGACCCTTAACCGGGGGGGGCGGGAGACCCAGTACTTC. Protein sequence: CARRTLNRGGRETQYF.

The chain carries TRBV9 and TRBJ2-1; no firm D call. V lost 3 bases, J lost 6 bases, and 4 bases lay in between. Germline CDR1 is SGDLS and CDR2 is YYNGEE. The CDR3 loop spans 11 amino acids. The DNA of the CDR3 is TGTGCCAGCAGCGAACTCAATGAGCAGTTCTTC. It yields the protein CASSELNEQFF.

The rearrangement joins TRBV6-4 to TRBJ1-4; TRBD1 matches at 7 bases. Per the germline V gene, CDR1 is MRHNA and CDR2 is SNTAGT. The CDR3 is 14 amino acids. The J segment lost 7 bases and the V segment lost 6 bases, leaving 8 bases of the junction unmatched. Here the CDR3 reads CASRPGAGGEKLFF. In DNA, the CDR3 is TGTGCCAGCAGGCCAGGGGCAGGGGGTGAAAAACTGTTTTTT.

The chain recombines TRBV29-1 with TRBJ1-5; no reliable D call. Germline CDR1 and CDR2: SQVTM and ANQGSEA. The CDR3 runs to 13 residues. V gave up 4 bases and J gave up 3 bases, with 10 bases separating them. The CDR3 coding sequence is TGCAGCGTTGCCACCGGTGACAATCAGCCCCAGCATTTT. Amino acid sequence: CSVATGDNQPQHF.

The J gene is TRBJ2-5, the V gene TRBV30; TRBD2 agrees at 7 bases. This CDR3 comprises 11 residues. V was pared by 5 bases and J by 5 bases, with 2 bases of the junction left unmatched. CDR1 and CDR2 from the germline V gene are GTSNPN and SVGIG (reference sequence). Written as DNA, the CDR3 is TGTGCCTGGGGGAGGGGTGAGACCCAGTACTTC. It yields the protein CAWGRGETQYF.

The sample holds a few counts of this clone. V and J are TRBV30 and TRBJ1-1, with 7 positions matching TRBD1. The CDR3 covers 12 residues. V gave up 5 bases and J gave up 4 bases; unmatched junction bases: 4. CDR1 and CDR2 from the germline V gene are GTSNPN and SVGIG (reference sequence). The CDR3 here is CAWVPGGTEAFF. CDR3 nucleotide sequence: TGTGCCTGGGTACCAGGGGGCACTGAAGCTTTCTTT.

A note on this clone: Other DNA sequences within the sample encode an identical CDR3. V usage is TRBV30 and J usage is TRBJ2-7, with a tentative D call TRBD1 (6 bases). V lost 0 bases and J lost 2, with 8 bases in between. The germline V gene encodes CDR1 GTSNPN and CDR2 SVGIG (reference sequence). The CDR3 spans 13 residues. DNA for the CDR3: TGTGCCTGGAGTGTCCCAGGGGCCTACGAGCAGTACTTC. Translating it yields CAWSVPGAYEQYF.

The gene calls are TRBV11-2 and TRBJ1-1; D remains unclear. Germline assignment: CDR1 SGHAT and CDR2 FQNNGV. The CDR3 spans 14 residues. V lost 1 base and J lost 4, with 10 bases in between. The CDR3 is CASSLVGGFTEAFF. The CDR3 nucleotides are TGTGCCAGCAGCTTAGTAGGAGGGTTCACTGAAGCTTTCTTT.

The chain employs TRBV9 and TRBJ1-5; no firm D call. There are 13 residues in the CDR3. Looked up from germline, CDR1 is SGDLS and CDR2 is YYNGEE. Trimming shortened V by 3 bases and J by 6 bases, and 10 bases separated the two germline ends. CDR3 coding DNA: TGTGCCAGCAGCGCTTTACTTGGTCAGCCCCAGCATTTT. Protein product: CASSALLGQPQHF.

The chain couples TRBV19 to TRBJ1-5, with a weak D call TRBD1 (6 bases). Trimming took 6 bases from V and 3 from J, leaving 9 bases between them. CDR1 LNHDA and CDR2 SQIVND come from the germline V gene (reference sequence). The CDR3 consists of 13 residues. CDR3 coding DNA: TGTGCCAGTAGCAGGGGTCACAATCAGCCCCAGCATTTT. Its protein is CASSRGHNQPQHF.

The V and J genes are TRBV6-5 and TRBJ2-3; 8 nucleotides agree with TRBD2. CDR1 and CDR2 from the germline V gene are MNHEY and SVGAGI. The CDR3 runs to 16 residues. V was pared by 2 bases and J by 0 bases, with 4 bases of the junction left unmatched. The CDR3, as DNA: TGTGCCAGCAGTTACAAGGCGGGGGGAAGCACAGATACGCAGTATTTT. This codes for CASSYKAGGSTDTQYF.

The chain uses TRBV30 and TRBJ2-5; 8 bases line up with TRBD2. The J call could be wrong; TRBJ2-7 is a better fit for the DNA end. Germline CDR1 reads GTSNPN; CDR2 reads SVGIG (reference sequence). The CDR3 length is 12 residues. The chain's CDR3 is CACSAGAYEQYF. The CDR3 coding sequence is TGTGCCTGTTCAGCGGGGGCGTACGAGCAGTACTTC.

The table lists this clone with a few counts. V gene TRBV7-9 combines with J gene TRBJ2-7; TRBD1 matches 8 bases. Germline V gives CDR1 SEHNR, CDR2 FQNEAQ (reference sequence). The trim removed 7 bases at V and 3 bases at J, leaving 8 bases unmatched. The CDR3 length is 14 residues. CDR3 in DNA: TGTGCCAGCACCGTCTCCGGGACAGGCTACGAGCAGTACTTC. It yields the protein CASTVSGTGYEQYF.

The CDR3 region is CASRAPKEGVTEAFF. Written as DNA, the CDR3 is TGTGCCAGCAGAGCCCCTAAGGAGGGCGTCACTGAAGCTTTCTTT. The chain recombines TRBV6-5 with TRBJ1-1; D uncertain. Germline CDR1 MNHEY, CDR2 SVGAGI. This CDR3 comprises 15 residues. Trimming took 6 bases from V and 4 from J, leaving 18 bases between them.

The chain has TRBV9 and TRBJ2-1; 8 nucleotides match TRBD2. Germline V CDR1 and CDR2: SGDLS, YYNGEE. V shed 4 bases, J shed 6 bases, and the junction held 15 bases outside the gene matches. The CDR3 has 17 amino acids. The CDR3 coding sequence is TGTGCCAGCAGCCCGAGACCCTTCCGGGGGGGCATCAATGAGCAGTTCTTC. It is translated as CASSPRPFRGGINEQFF.